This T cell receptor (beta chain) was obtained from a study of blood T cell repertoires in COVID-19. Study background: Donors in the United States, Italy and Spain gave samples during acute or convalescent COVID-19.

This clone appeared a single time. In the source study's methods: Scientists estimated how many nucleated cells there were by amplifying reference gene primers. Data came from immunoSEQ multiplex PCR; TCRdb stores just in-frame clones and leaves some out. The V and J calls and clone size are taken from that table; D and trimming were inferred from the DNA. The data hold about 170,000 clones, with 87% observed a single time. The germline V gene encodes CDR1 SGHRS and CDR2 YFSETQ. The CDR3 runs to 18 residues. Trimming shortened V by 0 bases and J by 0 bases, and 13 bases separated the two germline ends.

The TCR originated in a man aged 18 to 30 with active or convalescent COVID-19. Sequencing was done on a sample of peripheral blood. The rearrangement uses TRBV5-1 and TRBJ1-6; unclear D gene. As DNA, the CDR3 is TGCGCCAGCAGCTTGGACACGTCCGGGAGCTCCTATAATTCACCCCTCCACTTT. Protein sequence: CASSLDTSGSSYNSPLHF.